A selection of T cell receptor beta chains follows, all from one sample in a study of blood T cell repertoires in COVID-19. Repertoires were generated with immunoSEQ multiplex PCR, while TCRdb's copy carries only in-frame clones and drops some. This sample has over 250,000 clones; about 87% occur once, and the top ten carry about 3%. Material for sequencing was PBMCs or T cells enriched from blood (not recorded which). The receptors here all came from a woman aged 45 to 65 who had recovered from COVID-19. Both conserved end residues are part of each CDR3. Each record gives: clone size, V gene, J gene, D gene, CDR3 protein, CDR3 DNA. D genes are given only for firm matches. Size is omitted from some rows. Given values are once, few, many or a class for expanded clones.

size: few
V: TRBV7-3
J: TRBJ2-5
D: TRBD2
CDR3: CASSLTSGRQETQYF
DNA: TGTGCCAGCAGCTTAACTAGCGGGAGGCAAGAGACCCAGTACTTC

size: -
V: TRBV3-1/TRBV3-2
J: TRBJ2-3
D: -
CDR3: CASSQFSLVADTQYF
DNA: TGTGCCAGCAGCCAATTTAGTCTAGTTGCAGATACGCAGTATTTT

size: -
V: TRBV28
J: TRBJ2-1
D: TRBD2
CDR3: CASSVAGGRYNEQFF
DNA: TGTGCCAGCAGTGTAGCGGGAGGCCGCTACAATGAGCAGTTCTTC

size: -
V: TRBV19
J: TRBJ1-1
D: -
CDR3: CASSTRQVANTEAFF
DNA: TGTGCCAGTAGTACCAGACAGGTTGCGAACACTGAAGCTTTCTTT

size: -
V: TRBV7-3
J: TRBJ2-1
D: -
CDR3: CASSPTRDHNEQFF
DNA: TGTGCCAGCAGCCCAACGCGGGACCACAATGAGCAGTTCTTC

size: -
V: TRBV29-1
J: TRBJ2-2
D: -
CDR3: CSVLVQMNTGELFF
DNA: TGCAGCGTTTTGGTCCAGATGAACACCGGGGAGCTGTTTTTT

size: -
V: TRBV5-1
J: TRBJ2-1
D: TRBD2
CDR3: CASSFGSGRVYNEQFF
DNA: TGCGCCAGCAGCTTCGGTAGCGGGAGGGTCTACAATGAGCAGTTCTTC

size: once
V: TRBV6-5
J: TRBJ2-1
D: TRBD2
CDR3: CASIMRREGHNEQFF
DNA: TGTGCCAGCATAATGCGGCGGGAGGGCCACAATGAGCAGTTCTTC

size: -
V: TRBV29-1
J: TRBJ2-1
D: -
CDR3: CSVSYSYNEQFF
DNA: TGCAGCGTTTCCTACTCCTACAATGAGCAGTTCTTC

size: -
V: TRBV28
J: TRBJ2-1
D: TRBD2
CDR3: CASRYSGRNNEQFF
DNA: TGTGCCAGCAGGTATAGCGGGAGAAACAATGAGCAGTTCTTC

size: few
V: TRBV11-2
J: TRBJ2-5
D: -
CDR3: CASSLVGHQETQYF
DNA: TGTGCCAGCAGCTTAGTTGGCCATCAAGAGACCCAGTACTTC

size: once
V: TRBV5-6
J: TRBJ2-5
D: TRBD1
CDR3: CASSKDRGQKETQYF
DNA: TGTGCCAGCAGCAAGGACAGGGGGCAGAAAGAGACCCAGTACTTC

size: few
V: TRBV6-2/TRBV6-3
J: TRBJ2-6
D: TRBD2
CDR3: CASSPRGVTSDAGGANVLTF
DNA: TGTGCCAGCAGTCCCCGGGGGGTGACTAGCGACGCTGGTGGGGCCAACGTCCTGACTTTC

size: -
V: TRBV4-2
J: TRBJ2-1
D: TRBD2
CDR3: CASSQDMGTSSYNEQFF
DNA: TGTGCCAGCAGCCAAGATATGGGGACTAGCAGCTACAATGAGCAGTTCTTC

size: -
V: TRBV6-1
J: TRBJ1-2
D: TRBD1
CDR3: CASSEGAGGNYGYTF
DNA: TGTGCCAGCAGTGAAGGGGCAGGGGGTAACTATGGCTACACCTTC

size: -
V: TRBV7-2
J: TRBJ2-1
D: -
CDR3: CASSSEQGLEQFF
DNA: TGTGCCAGCAGCTCCGAACAGGGCTTGGAGCAGTTCTTC

size: -
V: TRBV5-4
J: TRBJ2-7
D: TRBD2
CDR3: CASSLAGGSGEQYF
DNA: TGTGCCAGCAGCTTAGCGGGAGGGAGTGGCGAGCAGTACTTC

size: -
V: TRBV28
J: TRBJ2-5
D: TRBD2
CDR3: CASSFWWEGQETQYF
DNA: TGTGCCAGCAGTTTTTGGTGGGAGGGCCAGGAGACCCAGTACTTC

size: -
V: TRBV7-9
J: TRBJ2-3
D: TRBD2
CDR3: CASSLLAGVSTDTQYF
DNA: TGTGCCAGCAGCTTGCTAGCGGGAGTGAGTACAGATACGCAGTATTTT

size: -
V: TRBV29-1
J: TRBJ2-1
D: TRBD2
CDR3: CSVRTSSYNEQFF
DNA: TGCAGCGTTAGGACTAGCTCCTACAATGAGCAGTTCTTC

size: -
V: TRBV6-5
J: TRBJ2-7
D: -
CDR3: CASRRGQTFYEQYF
DNA: TGTGCCAGCAGAAGAGGACAGACCTTCTACGAGCAGTACTTC

size: -
V: TRBV28
J: TRBJ1-6
D: TRBD1
CDR3: CASSSPGTGDSPLHF
DNA: TGTGCCAGCAGTTCACCCGGGACAGGAGATTCACCCCTCCACTTT

size: -
V: TRBV12-3/TRBV12-4
J: TRBJ1-4
D: -
CDR3: CASSLERGEKLFF
DNA: TGTGCCAGCAGTTTAGAGCGGGGGGAAAAACTGTTTTTT

size: -
V: TRBV7-9
J: TRBJ1-3
D: TRBD1
CDR3: CASSLGTGSQNSGNTIYF
DNA: TGTGCCAGCAGCTTAGGGACAGGGAGCCAGAATTCTGGAAACACCATATATTTT

size: few
V: TRBV28
J: TRBJ2-4
D: TRBD2
CDR3: CASSTSGSAKNIQYF
DNA: TGTGCCAGCAGTACTAGCGGGAGCGCCAAAAACATTCAGTACTTC

size: -
V: TRBV25-1
J: TRBJ2-2
D: -
CDR3: CASSGSGFRELFF
DNA: TGTGCCAGCAGTGGGTCGGGTTTTCGGGAGCTGTTTTTT

size: -
V: TRBV5-1
J: TRBJ2-7
D: TRBD2
CDR3: CASSSASGSYEQYF
DNA: TGCGCCAGCAGCTCCGCTAGCGGGAGCTACGAGCAGTACTTC

size: -
V: TRBV18
J: TRBJ1-2
D: TRBD1
CDR3: CASSPVDRGGYTF
DNA: TGTGCCAGCTCCCCTGTCGACAGGGGCGGCTACACCTTC

size: medium-sized
V: TRBV4-3
J: TRBJ2-7
D: TRBD2
CDR3: CASSQAVAGGPQSSYEQYF
DNA: TGCGCCAGCAGCCAAGCTGTAGCGGGAGGGCCTCAGAGCTCCTACGAGCAGTACTTC

size: -
V: TRBV27
J: TRBJ1-1
D: -
CDR3: CASSLGRQGTEAFF
DNA: TGTGCCAGCAGTTTAGGGCGGCAGGGCACTGAAGCTTTCTTT

size: -
V: TRBV7-2
J: TRBJ1-6
D: TRBD1
CDR3: CASSLDRVRGRSPLHF
DNA: TGTGCCAGCAGCTTAGATCGGGTTAGGGGGCGTTCACCCCTCCACTTT

size: -
V: TRBV18
J: TRBJ2-1
D: TRBD2
CDR3: CASSPPGRLAGAYEQFF
DNA: TGTGCCAGCTCACCACCGGGGAGACTAGCGGGAGCCTATGAGCAGTTCTTC

size: -
V: TRBV5-1
J: TRBJ1-2
D: TRBD1
CDR3: CASSLSGTADGDYGYTF
DNA: TGCGCCAGCAGCTTGAGTGGGACAGCGGACGGGGACTATGGCTACACCTTC

size: once
V: TRBV5-1
J: TRBJ2-3
D: -
CDR3: CASSLGGRTDTQYF
DNA: TGCGCCAGCAGCTTGGGGGGGAGGACGGATACGCAGTATTTT

size: -
V: TRBV6-5
J: TRBJ1-3
D: -
CDR3: CASSYSTFSGNTIYF
DNA: TGTGCCAGCAGTTACTCGACTTTCTCTGGAAACACCATATATTTT

size: -
V: TRBV19
J: TRBJ1-4
D: -
CDR3: CASSVHRDIGTEKLFF
DNA: TGTGCCAGTAGTGTCCACCGGGACATTGGTACTGAAAAACTGTTTTTT

size: -
V: TRBV28
J: TRBJ2-7
D: TRBD1
CDR3: CASSSRDRVYEQYF
DNA: TGTGCCAGCAGTTCGCGGGACAGGGTCTACGAGCAGTACTTC

size: -
V: TRBV28
J: TRBJ1-2
D: TRBD1
CDR3: CASSETGQGVSGYTF
DNA: TGTGCCAGCAGTGAGACGGGACAGGGGGTGTCTGGCTACACCTTC

size: -
V: TRBV27
J: TRBJ1-1
D: TRBD1
CDR3: CASRPDRAYTEAFF
DNA: TGTGCCAGCAGACCGGACAGGGCGTACACTGAAGCTTTCTTT

size: -
V: TRBV28
J: TRBJ1-1
D: -
CDR3: CASSDPRSAAESSTEAFF
DNA: TGTGCCAGCAGCGATCCGAGGAGCGCGGCGGAGTCTAGCACTGAAGCTTTCTTT

size: -
V: TRBV2
J: TRBJ2-7
D: -
CDR3: CASSESRTGREGEQYF
DNA: TGTGCCAGCAGTGAATCCAGGACAGGGAGGGAAGGCGAGCAGTACTTC

size: -
V: TRBV7-2
J: TRBJ2-1
D: TRBD1
CDR3: CASSLGSGTGYNEQFF
DNA: TGTGCCAGCAGCTTAGGAAGCGGGACAGGGTACAATGAGCAGTTCTTC

size: -
V: TRBV19
J: TRBJ2-7
D: TRBD1
CDR3: CASSIRGGGQGNYEQYF
DNA: TGTGCCAGTAGTATCCGGGGCGGGGGACAGGGGAACTACGAGCAGTACTTC

size: -
V: TRBV30
J: TRBJ2-5
D: -
CDR3: CAWRHGSGETQYF
DNA: TGTGCCTGGAGGCACGGGAGTGGTGAGACCCAGTACTTC

size: -
V: TRBV3-1/TRBV3-2
J: TRBJ1-2
D: -
CDR3: CASSQFQGNGYTF
DNA: TGTGCCAGCAGCCAATTCCAGGGAAATGGCTACACCTTC

size: -
V: TRBV28
J: TRBJ2-6
D: -
CDR3: CASRGQISGANVLTF
DNA: TGTGCCAGCAGGGGACAAATCTCTGGGGCCAACGTCCTGACTTTC

size: -
V: TRBV18
J: TRBJ1-4
D: -
CDR3: CASSAGDATNEKLFF
DNA: TGTGCCAGCTCAGCCGGAGATGCAACTAATGAAAAACTGTTTTTT

size: -
V: TRBV9
J: TRBJ1-5
D: -
CDR3: CASSPSGRSDNQPQHF
DNA: TGTGCCAGCAGCCCCTCGGGGAGGTCAGACAATCAGCCCCAGCATTTT

size: once
V: TRBV3-1/TRBV3-2
J: TRBJ1-1
D: -
CDR3: CASSQRGGAGTEAFF
DNA: TGTGCCAGCAGCCAGAGGGGGGGCGCAGGGACTGAAGCTTTCTTT

size: once
V: TRBV7-2
J: TRBJ2-1
D: -
CDR3: CASSLNKGNNEQFF
DNA: TGTGCCAGCAGCTTGAATAAGGGGAACAATGAGCAGTTCTTC

size: -
V: TRBV11-2
J: TRBJ2-3
D: -
CDR3: CASSFEVKGGTDTQYF
DNA: TGTGCCAGCAGCTTTGAAGTGAAGGGGGGCACAGATACGCAGTATTTT

size: -
V: TRBV7-6
J: TRBJ2-2
D: TRBD2
CDR3: CASSARLAGVNTGELFF
DNA: TGTGCCAGCAGCGCACGACTAGCGGGGGTTAACACCGGGGAGCTGTTTTTT

size: -
V: TRBV28
J: TRBJ2-7
D: -
CDR3: CASSTGLPTSYEQYF
DNA: TGTGCCAGCAGTACCGGACTGCCGACCTCCTACGAGCAGTACTTC